This TCR beta chain was sequenced in a study of Ad26.COV2.S vaccination and SARS-CoV-2 variants. Across the study: Trial arm assignment for the donor was COV1001 Ad26.COV2.S. Study-wide findings and caveats: Substantial breadth was reported for post-vaccination spike-specific CD8+ and CD4+ T cells.

This clone was recorded a few times. Its specificity is unknown. There are 13 residues in the CDR3. CDR1 is MGHRA, CDR2 YSYEKL, per germline. After removal of 4 bases from V and 6 bases from J, the junction contained 1 base not matched to a gene. Assay used: immunoSEQ multiplex PCR; TCRdb lists only in-frame clones, some missing. The sample has 350,000 to 500,000 clones; 90% are singletons. Treatment here: around 19 received Ad26.COV2.S at low or high dose, single or two shots; about five received placebo; per-sample allocation not given. Samples analyzed were those drawn on day 63 after the first vaccine or placebo injection. Expressing Wuhan-strain SARS-CoV-2 spike, an Ad26 vector served as the vaccine.

V and J are TRBV4-1 and TRBJ2-1; TRBD2 aligns across 9 bases. This sample comprised peripheral blood, obtained in a trial of Ad26.COV2.S vaccine versus placebo. This clonotype was obtained from a person aged 18 to 59 who received the Ad26.COV2.S COVID-19 vaccine or a placebo. CDR3 DNA sequence: TGCGCCAGCAGCCCGGGACTAGCCAATGAGCAGTTCTTC. Translation gives CASSPGLANEQFF.